One T cell receptor beta chain is described in this entry. The target antigen is unknown. This sample was taken from a study of graft-versus-host responses after intestinal transplantation. Study-level information: In this cohort, recipients had multivisceral, liver-intestinal, or isolated intestinal transplants.

The study's findings and limits: Present in recipient marrow, GvH clones included some that appeared first in ileum or blood.

Only in-frame clones appear in the TCRdb table, and some are missing; sequencing was by immunoSEQ multiplex PCR. This sample has tens of thousands of clones; roughly 93% occur once, and the top ten carry around 1.1%. The trim removed 3 bases at V and 4 bases at J, leaving 9 bases unmatched. Germline V gene sequence: CDR1 SGHVS, CDR2 FQNEAQ. This CDR3 comprises 15 residues. The sequencing used unstimulated CD8+ T cells sorted from spleen or lymph node cells, collected before transplant. The chain links TRBV7-8 to TRBJ2-7; 7 bases match TRBD2. This clonotype was sampled from a human donor who was the organ donor for an intestinal transplant. The CDR3: CASSLLGGSRYEQYF. For the CDR3, the DNA is TGTGCCAGCAGCTTGCTTGGCGGGAGTCGGTACGAGCAGTACTTC.